This T cell receptor (beta chain) was recovered during a study of T cells expressing NK-cell markers. As the method of synthesis, 5'RACE template switching with UMIs yielded TCR beta cDNA. TCRdb re-called the 5' RACE reads and shows each CDR3 protein once, DNA omitted. The specimen's table records approximately 460,000 distinct CDR3 sequences. This CDR3 has 15 amino acids. Germline V CDR1 and CDR2: DFQATT, SNEGSKA (reference sequence). This receptor was taken from a woman aged 18 to 75 in good health. This chain connects TRBV20-1 to TRBJ2-1; TCRdb outputs TRBD2, but without DNA this stays unchecked. Sequenced sample: blood T cells: a sorted CD56 or NKG2C T cell subset, CD4+ or CD8+ T cells, or bulk PBMC T cells (not recorded which). The CDR3 sequence is CSAREGSGRASEQFF.